The sequence of this T cell receptor (beta chain) was determined in a study of beta chain features in type 1 diabetes. Study-level points and caveats: Type 1 diabetes patients had moderately but significantly shorter TCRB CDR3s in all four CD4+ subsets. A definitive answer on HLA type influencing TCRB rearrangement was not reached here.

TCRB transcripts that were expressed got sequenced, as all of the isolated RNA had been reverse transcribed. A few million reads, on average, came from each naive, central memory and regulatory T cell sample. Sequenced by immunoSEQ multiplex PCR; TCRdb stores in-frame clones only, minus some. The repertoire has 600,000 or so clones, more than 12% of them found once; the top ten carry nearly 0.04%. Concerning this clone: Its antigen is still unknown.

Deletions cut 0 bases from V and 2 bases from J, with 12 bases between. The germline gives CDR1 SGHAT, CDR2 FQNNGV. This CDR3 region has 16 residues. The receptor comes from a man aged 18 to 29 with type 1 diabetes. The chain joins TRBV11-2 to TRBJ2-3; D ambiguous. Input material: naive CD4+ T cells from blood. CDR3 nucleotide sequence: TGTGCCAGCAGCTTAGAGGGTAGCCCTTTCACAGATACGCAGTATTTT. It yields the protein CASSLEGSPFTDTQYF.